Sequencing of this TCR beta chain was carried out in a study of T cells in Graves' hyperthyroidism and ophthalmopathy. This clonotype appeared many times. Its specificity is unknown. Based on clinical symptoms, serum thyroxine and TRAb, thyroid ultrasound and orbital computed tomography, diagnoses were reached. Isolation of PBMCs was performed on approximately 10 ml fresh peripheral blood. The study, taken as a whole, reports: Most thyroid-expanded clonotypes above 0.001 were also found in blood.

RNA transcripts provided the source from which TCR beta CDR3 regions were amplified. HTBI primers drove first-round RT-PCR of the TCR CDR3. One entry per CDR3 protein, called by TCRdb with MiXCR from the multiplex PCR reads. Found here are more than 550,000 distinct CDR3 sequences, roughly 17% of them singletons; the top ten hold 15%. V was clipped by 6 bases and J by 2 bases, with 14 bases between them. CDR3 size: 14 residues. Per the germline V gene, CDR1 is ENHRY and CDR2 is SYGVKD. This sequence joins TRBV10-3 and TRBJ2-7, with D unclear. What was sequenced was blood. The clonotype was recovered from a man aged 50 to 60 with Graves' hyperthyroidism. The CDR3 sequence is CAISLLPEAYEQYF. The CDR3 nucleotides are TGTGCCATCAGCTTGCTCCCAGAAGCCTACGAGCAGTACTTC.